These T cell receptor beta chains were read from a single sample in a study of blood T cell repertoires in COVID-19. Sequencing used immunoSEQ multiplex PCR; TCRdb keeps in-frame clones, though not all of them. The sample yields roughly 30,000 clones, 84% seen once. Sequenced sample: peripheral blood. These TCRs come from a man older than 75 with active COVID-19. Both conserved end residues are part of each CDR3. The D gene is left open where the match is weak. Size is omitted from some rows. Given values are once, few, many or a class for expanded clones.

v_call,clone_size,d_call,j_call,cdr3_nt,cdr3_aa
TRBV24-1,-,-,TRBJ2-3,TGTGCCACCGCCGGGACACGCAACACAGATACGCAGTATTTT,CATAGTRNTDTQYF
TRBV7-9,-,TRBD2,TRBJ2-1,TGTGCCAGCACCGCCCTAGCGGGGGGAGTCAATGAGCAGTTCTTC,CASTALAGGVNEQFF
TRBV5-1,-,TRBD1,TRBJ1-2,TGCGCCAGCAGCCTCACCCTCGGGACAGGACCTTATGGCTACACCTTC,CASSLTLGTGPYGYTF
TRBV20-1,-,TRBD2,TRBJ2-7,TGCAGTGCTAGTCGACTAGCGGCCTACGAGCAGTACTTC,CSASRLAAYEQYF
TRBV12-3/TRBV12-4,-,-,TRBJ1-6,TGTGCCAGCAGCTCGACTCGAAATTCACCCCTCCACTTT,CASSSTRNSPLHF
TRBV30,-,-,TRBJ1-3,TGTGCCTGGAGTAAAACCTTCAGCTCTGGAAACACCATATATTTT,CAWSKTFSSGNTIYF
TRBV5-1,-,TRBD1,TRBJ1-2,TGCGCCAGCAGCTTGACAGGGGCTTCCGTATATGGCTACACCTTC,CASSLTGASVYGYTF
TRBV3-1/TRBV3-2,-,-,TRBJ1-1,TGTGCCAGCAGCCAGGCCGACTCGTCTTTCTTT,CASSQADSSFF
TRBV7-2,-,TRBD1,TRBJ1-2,TGTGCCAGCAGAAGACAGGGATCGGCTTATGGCTACACCTTC,CASRRQGSAYGYTF
TRBV5-5,-,-,TRBJ1-1,TGTGCCAGCAGCCCGGAGGTGGGCACTGAAGCTTTCTTT,CASSPEVGTEAFF
TRBV15,-,-,TRBJ1-1,TGTGCCACCAGCAGAGATCGGGGGGCCCCCGCAGCTTTCTTT,CATSRDRGAPAAFF
TRBV5-4,-,-,TRBJ1-1,TGTGCCAGCAGAACGGACAGATTGAACACTGAAGCTTTCTTT,CASRTDRLNTEAFF
TRBV18,-,TRBD1,TRBJ2-5,TGTGCCAGCTCACCGAGGACAGGGGAAGAGACCCAGTACTTC,CASSPRTGEETQYF
TRBV6-5,few,TRBD1,TRBJ1-4,TGTGCCAGCAGGTCCGACAGGGGGAATGAAAAACTGTTTTTT,CASRSDRGNEKLFF
TRBV11-2,-,TRBD1,TRBJ2-5,TGTGCCAGCAGCCAGACAGGGGGTGGGCAAGAGACCCAGTACTTC,CASSQTGGGQETQYF
TRBV27,-,TRBD1,TRBJ2-7,TGTGCCACCAGAACTGGGACAGGCTCCTACGAGCAGTACTTC,CATRTGTGSYEQYF
TRBV19,-,-,TRBJ1-3,TGTGCCAGTAGTATAGGGGCAGCTCACGGAAACACCATATATTTT,CASSIGAAHGNTIYF
TRBV11-2,-,-,TRBJ2-5,TGTGCCAGCAGCCAACATAGCGCCCCAAGACGAGAGACCCAGTACTTC,CASSQHSAPRRETQYF
TRBV2,few,TRBD2,TRBJ2-5,TGTGCCAGCAGGTTAGCGGGGCGAGGGGAGACCCAGTACTTC,CASRLAGRGETQYF
TRBV18,-,-,TRBJ2-2,TGTGCCAGCTCACCTCAGGGGACCGGGGAGCTGTTTTTT,CASSPQGTGELFF
TRBV6-6,-,TRBD1,TRBJ1-5,TGTGCCAGCAGTTACTCGGACAGGGCAGGCAATCAGCCCCAGCATTTT,CASSYSDRAGNQPQHF
TRBV19,few,-,TRBJ1-6,TGTGCCAGTAGTGCACCGGGACTCGATAATTCACCCCTCCACTTT,CASSAPGLDNSPLHF
TRBV15,-,-,TRBJ1-5,TGTGCCACCAGCAGAGATTTCGAGAGCAATCAGCCCCAGCATTTT,CATSRDFESNQPQHF
TRBV20-1,-,TRBD2,TRBJ2-7,TGCAGTGCTACTAGCGGTCACGAGCAGTACTTC,CSATSGHEQYF
TRBV7-9,-,-,TRBJ2-3,TGTGCCAGCACAGTTCAGGCTATCACAGATACGCAGTATTTT,CASTVQAITDTQYF
TRBV27,-,-,TRBJ2-6,TGTGCCAGCAGTTCTCATAGCTCTGGGGCCAACGTCCTGACTTTC,CASSSHSSGANVLTF
TRBV7-2,-,-,TRBJ2-7,TGTGCCAGCAGCTTAGTGGGGCAGGGGGGCGCGTTCGAGCAGTACTTC,CASSLVGQGGAFEQYF
TRBV6-6,-,TRBD1,TRBJ2-7,TGTGCCAGCGGTAAATGGGACAGGGGTGCCTACGAGCAGTACTTC,CASGKWDRGAYEQYF
TRBV18,-,-,TRBJ2-1,TGTGCCAGCTCACCGTTGGAGGGTGGAAATGAGCAGTTCTTC,CASSPLEGGNEQFF
TRBV12-5,few,-,TRBJ1-2,TGTGCTAGTGGTTTGCAACCCGCAGGGGCTTTTGGCTACACCTTC,CASGLQPAGAFGYTF